Listed below are T cell receptor beta chains from one sample, sequenced in a study of vaccination and CD4 T cells after COVID-19. These receptors have no identified antigens. TCRdb passed the PCR reads through MiXCR, listing each CDR3 protein once. The table includes around 20,000 distinct CDR3 sequences, roughly 50% detected once. The sequenced material came from CD4+ T cells from blood, cultured in vitro. The receptors here all came from a human donor who had recovered from COVID-19. Each CDR3 is given with its conserved first and last residue. D genes are given only for firm matches. For some rows the clone size is stated as once, few or many, or as a class when expanded; others skip it.

J gene | clone size | CDR3 length | D gene | V gene | CDR3 protein | CDR3 DNA
TRBJ1-4 | NA | 15 | TRBD1 | TRBV15 | CATSRPGTGYEKLFF | TGTGCCACCAGCAGACCCGGGACAGGGTATGAAAAACTGTTTTTT
TRBJ1-1 | NA | 16 | NA | TRBV20-1 | CSARDPLGGKDTEAFF | TGCAGTGCTAGAGATCCCCTGGGGGGGAAGGACACTGAAGCTTTCTTT
TRBJ1-1 | NA | 13 | NA | TRBV20-1 | CSAKLSTEGEAFF | TGCAGTGCCAAGCTATCTACAGAAGGGGAAGCTTTCTTT
TRBJ2-4 | NA | 10 | NA | TRBV20-1 | CSAGREPQYF | TGCAGTGCCGGGCGGGAACCTCAGTACTTC
TRBJ1-1 | once | 14 | NA | TRBV2 | CASRGGAMDTEAFF | TGTGCCAGCAGGGGGGGGGCGATGGACACTGAAGCTTTCTTT
TRBJ2-1 | NA | 16 | TRBD2 | TRBV10-3 | CAISDGTRRTYNEQFF | TGTGCCATCAGTGACGGGACTAGACGAACCTACAATGAGCAGTTCTTC
TRBJ2-3 | NA | 14 | TRBD2 | TRBV20-1 | CSASGRARQIGQYF | TGCAGTGCTAGCGGGAGGGCGAGACAGATAGGGCAGTATTTT
TRBJ1-5 | NA | 13 | NA | TRBV30 | CAWREGNNQPQHF | TGTGCCTGGAGGGAGGGAAACAATCAGCCCCAGCATTTT
TRBJ1-1 | NA | 14 | NA | TRBV2 | CASSKGRVNTEAFF | TGTGCCAGCAGTAAGGGACGGGTGAACACTGAAGCTTTCTTT
TRBJ1-1 | once | 15 | NA | TRBV28 | CASSPPGTVNTEAFF | TGTGCCAGCAGTCCCCCCGGGACGGTGAACACTGAAGCTTTCTTT
TRBJ2-5 | NA | 15 | NA | TRBV19 | CASREQGLPQETQYF | TGTGCCAGTAGGGAACAGGGTTTGCCCCAAGAGACCCAGTACTTC
TRBJ1-1 | NA | 14 | TRBD1 | TRBV6-1 | CASSPTGVGTEAFF | TGTGCCAGCAGTCCGACAGGGGTGGGCACTGAAGCTTTCTTT
TRBJ1-1 | NA | 13 | NA | TRBV12-3/TRBV12-4 | CASSFLENTEAFF | TGTGCCAGCAGTTTTCTGGAGAACACTGAAGCTTTCTTT
TRBJ1-1 | NA | 13 | NA | TRBV5-5 | CASSQTLLGRAFF | TGTGCCAGCAGCCAAACCCTCCTGGGGAGAGCTTTCTTT
TRBJ1-5 | once | 14 | NA | TRBV27 | CASGKGGGNQPQHF | TGTGCCAGCGGTAAGGGGGGGGGGAATCAGCCCCAGCATTTT
TRBJ2-1 | NA | 15 | TRBD2 | TRBV7-6 | CASSLTGTSVDEQFF | TGTGCCAGCAGCTTAACCGGGACTAGCGTTGATGAGCAGTTCTTC
TRBJ2-3 | once | 14 | TRBD2 | TRBV28 | CASRLAGLEDTQYF | TGTGCCAGCAGACTAGCGGGATTGGAGGATACGCAGTATTTT
TRBJ2-7 | NA | 19 | TRBD2 | TRBV7-9 | CASSSLRRGVAGSAYEQYF | TGTGCCAGCAGCTCACTCCGGAGGGGCGTAGCGGGATCCGCCTACGAGCAGTACTTC
TRBJ1-1 | NA | 17 | NA | TRBV21-1 | CASSTRYRLAGITEAFF | TGTGCCAGCAGCACACGATACAGGCTTGCGGGGATCACTGAAGCTTTCTTT
TRBJ1-2 | NA | 14 | NA | TRBV6-1 | CASSKGRSNYGYTF | TGTGCCAGCAGTAAAGGACGGAGTAACTATGGCTACACCTTC
TRBJ1-6 | NA | 12 | NA | TRBV19 | CAARAVNSPLHF | TGTGCGGCCAGGGCAGTTAATTCACCCCTCCACTTT
TRBJ2-5 | NA | 13 | NA | TRBV14 | CASSLRVQETQYF | TGTGCCAGCAGCCTCAGGGTCCAGGAGACCCAGTACTTC
TRBJ2-2 | NA | 13 | NA | TRBV28 | CASSSPRTGELFF | TGTGCCAGCAGTTCCCCTCGTACCGGGGAGCTGTTTTTT
TRBJ1-1 | few | 13 | NA | TRBV10-1 | CASSDVRRAEAFF | TGCGCCAGCAGTGATGTGAGGAGGGCTGAAGCTTTCTTT
TRBJ1-2 | few | 14 | NA | TRBV12-3/TRBV12-4 | CASSLTGPSNGYTF | TGTGCCAGCAGTCTGACAGGCCCAAGCAATGGCTACACCTTC
TRBJ2-2 | NA | 16 | TRBD1 | TRBV12-3/TRBV12-4 | CASSLDRGTNTGELFF | TGTGCCAGCAGTTTGGACAGGGGGACGAACACCGGGGAGCTGTTTTTT